The clone carrying this T cell receptor beta chain was seen a few times. Its antigen remains unknown. This sample was taken from a study of blood T cells in healthy people across ages. Study results and caveats: Not knowing donor CMV status may have confounded expanded clonotype changes. Age showed a roughly linear inverse relationship with TCR beta diversity per million T cells.

Combining a sample-barcoded 5' primer with a J-beta primer mix, a second PCR ran for about 7 to 11 cycles. Carrying 12 random nucleotides, a template-switch adaptor labeled each individual cDNA molecule. From the 5' RACE reads, TCRdb called clonotypes with MiXCR, one entry per CDR3 protein. The sample includes 800,000 or so distinct CDR3 sequences, approximately 59% seen only once; the top ten take about a quarter. The CDR3 loop spans 19 amino acids. The ends lost 3 bases at V and 0 bases at J; junction bases unmatched: 15. The germline CDR1 and CDR2 sequences are SGDLS and YYNGEE. The sequence was collected from a man aged 25 to 45 in good health. The chain links TRBV9 to TRBJ2-1, with 7 bases aligning to TRBD2. Sequenced: blood. CDR3 sequence: CASSAPFETSNPSYNEQFF. CDR3 bases: TGTGCCAGCAGCGCTCCCTTCGAGACTAGCAACCCCTCCTACAATGAGCAGTTCTTC.